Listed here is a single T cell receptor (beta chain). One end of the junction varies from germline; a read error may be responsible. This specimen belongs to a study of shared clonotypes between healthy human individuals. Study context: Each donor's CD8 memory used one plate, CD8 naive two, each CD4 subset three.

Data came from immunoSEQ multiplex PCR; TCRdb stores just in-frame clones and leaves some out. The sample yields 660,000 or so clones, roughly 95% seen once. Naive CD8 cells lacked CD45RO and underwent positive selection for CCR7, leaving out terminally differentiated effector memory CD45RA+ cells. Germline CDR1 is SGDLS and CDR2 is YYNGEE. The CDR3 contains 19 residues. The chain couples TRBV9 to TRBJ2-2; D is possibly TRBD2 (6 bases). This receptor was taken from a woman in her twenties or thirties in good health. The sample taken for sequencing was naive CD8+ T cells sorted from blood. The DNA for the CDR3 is TGTGCCAGCAGCGTAACGGTCGGTTGGGGACTCCAGAACGCCGGGGAGCTGTTTTTT. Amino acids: CASSVTVGWGLQNAGELFF.